The subject of this entry is one TCR beta chain. No antigen is known for it. The data originate from a study of T cell responses to AZD1222 COVID-19 vaccine. Study-wide results and limits: Only five to seven individuals given AZD1222 were seropositive at baseline. Spike-spanning, vaccine-associated CD4 TCRs were dominant at 160-218 and 743-854. Nearly half of spike-specific TCRs reportedly target variant regions that are unmutated in the B.1.351 and B.1.1.7 variants. Mostly white British, mostly female donors; authors suggested clonal diversity may be underestimated.

The CDR3 loop spans 15 amino acids. With V trimmed by 4 bases and J by 4 bases, 8 bases remained unmatched. The germline CDR1 and CDR2 sequences are SGDLS and YYNGEE. Method: immunoSEQ multiplex PCR; TCRdb's copy keeps in-frame clones and lacks some. The data contain about 150,000 clones, 89% of them singletons. The clonotype was recovered from an adult in good health. The sample consisted of peripheral blood, taken on day 0 of AZD1222 vaccination. V gene TRBV9 combines with J gene TRBJ1-3, with TRBD1 matching 7 bases. CDR3 DNA: TGTGCCAGCAGCCCCCGACAGGGCCCCGGAAACACCATATATTTT. It codes for CASSPRQGPGNTIYF.